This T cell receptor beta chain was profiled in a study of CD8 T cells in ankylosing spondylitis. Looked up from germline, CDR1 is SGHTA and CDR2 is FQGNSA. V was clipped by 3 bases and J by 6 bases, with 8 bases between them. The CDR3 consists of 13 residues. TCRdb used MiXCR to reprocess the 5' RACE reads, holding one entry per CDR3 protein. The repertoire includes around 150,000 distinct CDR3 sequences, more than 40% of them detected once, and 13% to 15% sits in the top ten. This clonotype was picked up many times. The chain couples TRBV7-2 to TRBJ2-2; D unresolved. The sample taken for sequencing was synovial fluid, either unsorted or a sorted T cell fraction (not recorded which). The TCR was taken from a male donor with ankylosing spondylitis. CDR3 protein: CASSLMGSGELFF. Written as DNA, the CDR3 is TGTGCCAGCAGCTTGATGGGTTCCGGGGAGCTGTTTTTT.